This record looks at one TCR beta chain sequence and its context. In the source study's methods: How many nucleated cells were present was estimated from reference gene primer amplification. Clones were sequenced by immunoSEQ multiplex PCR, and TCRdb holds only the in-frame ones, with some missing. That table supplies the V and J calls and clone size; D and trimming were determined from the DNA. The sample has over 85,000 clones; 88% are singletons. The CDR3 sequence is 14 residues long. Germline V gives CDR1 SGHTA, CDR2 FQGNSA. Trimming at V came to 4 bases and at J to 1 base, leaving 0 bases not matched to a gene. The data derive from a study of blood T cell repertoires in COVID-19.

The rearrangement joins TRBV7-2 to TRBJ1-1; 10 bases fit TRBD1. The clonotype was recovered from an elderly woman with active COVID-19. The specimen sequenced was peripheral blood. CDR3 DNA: TGTGCCAGCAGCTGGGACAGGGGGAACACTGAAGCTTTCTTT. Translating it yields CASSWDRGNTEAFF.